These 6 T cell receptor beta chains were all obtained from the same sample, sequenced in a study of blood T cells in healthy people across ages. The second PCR ran about 6 to 12 cycles with a sample-barcoded 5' primer and J-beta primers. TCRdb itself ran the 5' RACE reads through MiXCR, one entry per CDR3 protein. The top ten hold less than 9.5% of the sample, which has 1.5 million to 2 million distinct CDR3 sequences, 25% to 30% seen once. Source material: blood. These receptors originate from a woman between 25 and 40 years old in good health.

This clonotype has just a few counts. The J gene is TRBJ2-2, the V gene TRBV4-1; D ambiguous. The V end lost 0 bases, the J end lost 2 bases, and 10 bases lay between the germline ends. Germline CDR1 reads MGHRA; CDR2 reads YSYEKL. The CDR3 sequence is 16 residues long. The CDR3 is CASSQDRQTNTGELFF. CDR3 DNA: TGCGCCAGCAGCCAAGATCGCCAGACAAACACCGGGGAGCTGTTTTTT.

The chain recombines TRBV11-1 with TRBJ2-5, with a possible D match to TRBD2 (7 bases). The CDR3 is 15 amino acids. V lost 2 bases and J lost 5, with 15 bases in between. Germline-derived CDR1 and CDR2 are SGHAT and FQDESV (reference sequence). CDR3 coding DNA: TGTGCCAGCAGCTTACTTCCGGGGGGCTACGAGACCCAGTACTTC. Translating it yields CASSLLPGGYETQYF.

The V and J genes are TRBV5-6 and TRBJ2-3; TRBD2 agrees at 9 bases. The junction had 11 bases not matched to a gene; V was cut back by 0 bases and J by 3 bases. Germline assignment: CDR1 SGHDT and CDR2 YYEEEE. CDR3 size: 18 residues. The CDR3: CASSLDLLAGCGTDTQYF. The CDR3, as DNA: TGTGCCAGCAGCTTGGATTTGCTAGCGGGATGCGGGACAGATACGCAGTATTTT.

This clonotype has only a few counts. The chain links TRBV6-6 to TRBJ1-6; possibly TRBD1 for D (5 bases). V lost 0 bases, J lost 3 bases, and 6 bases lay in between. The CDR3 sequence is 15 residues long. Per the germline V gene, CDR1 is MNHNY and CDR2 is SVGAGI (reference sequence). DNA for the CDR3: TGTGCCAGCAGTTACTCGGGGGACTATAATTCACCCCTCCACTTT. Translating gives CASSYSGDYNSPLHF.

This clonotype came up a few times. The V gene is TRBV6-2 or TRBV6-3, the J gene TRBJ2-4; tentatively, D is TRBD2 (6 bases). CDR1 is MNHEY and CDR2 is SVGEGT in the germline V gene. The V end lost 0 bases, the J end lost 2 bases, and 11 bases lay between the germline ends. The CDR3 sequence is 16 residues long. In nucleotides, the CDR3 is TGTGCCAGCAGTTACTCCGAGCGGGTACCCAAAAACATTCAGTACTTC. Translated, it gives CASSYSERVPKNIQYF.

This clonotype was seen repeatedly, ten times or more. The chain combines TRBV7-2 with TRBJ2-7; D is unresolved. The V and J ends lost 3 bases and 5 bases respectively, with 8 bases between them. The CDR3 extends over 12 amino acids. Germline CDR1 reads SGHTA; CDR2 reads FQGNSA. This CDR3 is CASSFMVNEQYF. CDR3 nucleotide sequence: TGTGCCAGCAGCTTTATGGTGAACGAGCAGTACTTC.